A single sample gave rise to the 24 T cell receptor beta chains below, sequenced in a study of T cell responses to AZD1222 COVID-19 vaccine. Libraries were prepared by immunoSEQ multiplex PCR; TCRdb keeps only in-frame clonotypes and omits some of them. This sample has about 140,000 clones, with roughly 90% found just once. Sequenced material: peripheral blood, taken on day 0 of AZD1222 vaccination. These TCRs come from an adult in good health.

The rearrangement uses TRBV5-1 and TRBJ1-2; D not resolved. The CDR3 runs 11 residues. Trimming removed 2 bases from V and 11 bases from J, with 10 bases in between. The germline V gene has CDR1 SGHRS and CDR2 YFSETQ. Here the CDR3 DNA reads TGCGCCAGCAGCTTTAACCGGGATTACACCTTC. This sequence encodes CASSFNRDYTF.

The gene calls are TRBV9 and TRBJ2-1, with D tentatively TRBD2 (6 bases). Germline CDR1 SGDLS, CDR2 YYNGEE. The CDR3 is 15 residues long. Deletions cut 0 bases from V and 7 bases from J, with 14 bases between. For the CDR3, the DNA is TGTGCCAGCAGCGTAGACGGGGGAGTGGTTAATGAGCAGTTCTTC. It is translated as CASSVDGGVVNEQFF.

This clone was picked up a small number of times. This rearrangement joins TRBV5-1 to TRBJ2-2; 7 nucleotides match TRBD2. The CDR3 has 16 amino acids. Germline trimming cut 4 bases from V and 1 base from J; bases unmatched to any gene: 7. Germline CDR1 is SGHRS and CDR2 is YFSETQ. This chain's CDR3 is CASSQLRGENTGELFF. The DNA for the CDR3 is TGCGCCAGCAGCCAACTCCGGGGGGAGAACACCGGGGAGCTGTTTTTT.

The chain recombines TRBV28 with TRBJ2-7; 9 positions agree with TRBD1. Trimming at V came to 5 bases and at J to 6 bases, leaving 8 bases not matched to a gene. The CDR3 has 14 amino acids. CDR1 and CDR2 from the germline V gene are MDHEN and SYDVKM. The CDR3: CASSPRDRVREQYF. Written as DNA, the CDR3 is TGTGCCAGCAGTCCCCGGGACAGGGTACGCGAGCAGTACTTC.

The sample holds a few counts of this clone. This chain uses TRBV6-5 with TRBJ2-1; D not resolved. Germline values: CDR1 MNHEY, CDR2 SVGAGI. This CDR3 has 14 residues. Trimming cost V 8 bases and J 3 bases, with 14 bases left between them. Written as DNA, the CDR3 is TGTGCCAGCGCCGGTACGCTCGACTACAATGAGCAGTTCTTC. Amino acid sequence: CASAGTLDYNEQFF.

CDR3 residues: CASSLVVGRINSPLHF. CDR3 bases: TGTGCCAGCAGCTTGGTGGTGGGCCGCATTAATTCACCCCTCCACTTT. The chain employs TRBV5-6 and TRBJ1-6; D is uncertain. CDR3 length: 16 amino acids. In germline, CDR1 is SGHDT, CDR2 YYEEEE. Trimming stripped 0 bases from V and 6 bases from J, with 13 bases between.

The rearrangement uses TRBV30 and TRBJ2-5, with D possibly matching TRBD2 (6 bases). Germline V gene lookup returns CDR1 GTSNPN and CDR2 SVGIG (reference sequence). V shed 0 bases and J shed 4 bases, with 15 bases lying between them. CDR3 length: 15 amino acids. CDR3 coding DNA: TGTGCCTGGAGTGTAAGACTAGTGGCGGTAGAGACCCAGTACTTC. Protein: CAWSVRLVAVETQYF. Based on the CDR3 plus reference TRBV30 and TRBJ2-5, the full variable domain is SQTIHQWPATLVQPVGSPLSLECTVEGTSNPNLYWYRQAAGRGLQLLFYSVGIGQISSEVPQNLSASRPQDRQFILSSKKLLLSDSGFYLCAWSVRLVAVETQYFGPGTRLLVL.

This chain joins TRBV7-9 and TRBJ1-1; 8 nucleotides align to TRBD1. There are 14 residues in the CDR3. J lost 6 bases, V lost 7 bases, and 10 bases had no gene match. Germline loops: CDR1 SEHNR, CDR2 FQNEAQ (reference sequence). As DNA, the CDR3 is TGTGCCAGCACCCCAAGGCAGGGGGCCTCTGAAGCTTTCTTT. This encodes CASTPRQGASEAFF.

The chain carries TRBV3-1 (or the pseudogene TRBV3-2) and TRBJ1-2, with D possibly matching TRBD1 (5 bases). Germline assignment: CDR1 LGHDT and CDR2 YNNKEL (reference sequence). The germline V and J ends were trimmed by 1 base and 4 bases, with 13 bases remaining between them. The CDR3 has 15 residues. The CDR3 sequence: CASSQGGREPYGYTF. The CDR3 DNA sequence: TGTGCCAGCAGCCAAGGGGGCAGGGAACCCTATGGCTACACCTTC.

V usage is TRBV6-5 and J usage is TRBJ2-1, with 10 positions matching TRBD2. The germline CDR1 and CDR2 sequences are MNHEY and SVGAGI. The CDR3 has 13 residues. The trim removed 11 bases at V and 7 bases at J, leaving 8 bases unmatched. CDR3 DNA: TGTGCCGGAGGGAGCGGGAGGGTGAATGAGCAGTTCTTC. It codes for CAGGSGRVNEQFF.

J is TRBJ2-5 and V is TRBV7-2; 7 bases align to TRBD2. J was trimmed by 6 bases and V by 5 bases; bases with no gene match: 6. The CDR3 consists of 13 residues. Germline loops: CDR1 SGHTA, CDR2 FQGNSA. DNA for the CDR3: TGTGCCAGCAGCCGGGGGGTTGCGCAGACCCAGTACTTC. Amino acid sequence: CASSRGVAQTQYF.

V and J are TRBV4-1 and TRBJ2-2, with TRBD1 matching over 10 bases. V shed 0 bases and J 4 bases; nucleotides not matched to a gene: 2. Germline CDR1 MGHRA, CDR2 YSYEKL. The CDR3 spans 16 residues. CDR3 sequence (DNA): TGCGCCAGCAGCCAAGAGAGGACAGGGGGCACCGGGGAGCTGTTTTTT. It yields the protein CASSQERTGGTGELFF.

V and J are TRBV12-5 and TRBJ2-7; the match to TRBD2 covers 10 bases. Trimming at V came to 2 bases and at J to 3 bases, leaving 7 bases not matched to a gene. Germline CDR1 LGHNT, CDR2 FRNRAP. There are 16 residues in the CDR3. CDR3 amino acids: CASGLTSGRVLYEQYF. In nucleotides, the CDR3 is TGTGCTAGTGGTTTGACCAGCGGGAGGGTTCTCTACGAGCAGTACTTC. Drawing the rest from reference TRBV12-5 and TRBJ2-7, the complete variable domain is DARVTQTPRHKVTEMGQEVTMRCQPILGHNTVFWYRQTMMQGLELLAYFRNRAPLDDSGMPKDRFSAEMPDATLATLKIQPSEPRDSAVYFCASGLTSGRVLYEQYFGPGTRLTVT.

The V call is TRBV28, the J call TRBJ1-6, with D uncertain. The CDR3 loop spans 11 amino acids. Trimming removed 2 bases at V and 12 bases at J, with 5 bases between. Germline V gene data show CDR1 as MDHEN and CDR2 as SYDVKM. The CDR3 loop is CASSLEGPLHF. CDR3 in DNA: TGTGCCAGCAGTTTAGAGGGACCCCTCCACTTT.

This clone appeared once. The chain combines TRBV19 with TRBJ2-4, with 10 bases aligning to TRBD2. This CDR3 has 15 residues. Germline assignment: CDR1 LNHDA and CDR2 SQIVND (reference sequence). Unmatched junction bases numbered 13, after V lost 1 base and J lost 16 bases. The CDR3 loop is CASSIASGSGPTHYF. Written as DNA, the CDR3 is TGTGCCAGTAGTATAGCTAGCGGGAGCGGTCCTACTCACTACTTC. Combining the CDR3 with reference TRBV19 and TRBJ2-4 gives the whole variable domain DGGITQSPKYLFRKEGQNVTLSCEQNLNHDAMYWYRQDPGQGLRLIYYSQIVNDFQKGDIAEGYSVSREKKESFPLTVTSAQKNPTAFYLCASSIASGSGPTHYFGAGTRLSVL.

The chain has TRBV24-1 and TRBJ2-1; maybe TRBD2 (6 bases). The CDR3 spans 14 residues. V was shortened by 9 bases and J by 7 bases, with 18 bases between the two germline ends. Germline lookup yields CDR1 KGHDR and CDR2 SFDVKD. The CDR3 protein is CATSRRAGRNEQFF. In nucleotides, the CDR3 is TGTGCCACCTCACGGAGGGCCGGTAGGAATGAGCAGTTCTTC.

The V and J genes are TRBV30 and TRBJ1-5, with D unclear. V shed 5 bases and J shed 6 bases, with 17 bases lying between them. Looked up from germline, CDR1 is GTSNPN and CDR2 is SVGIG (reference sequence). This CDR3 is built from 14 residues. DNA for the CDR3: TGTGCCTGGGGGTCAGGCACATCCAGTCAGCCCCAGCATTTT. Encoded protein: CAWGSGTSSQPQHF.

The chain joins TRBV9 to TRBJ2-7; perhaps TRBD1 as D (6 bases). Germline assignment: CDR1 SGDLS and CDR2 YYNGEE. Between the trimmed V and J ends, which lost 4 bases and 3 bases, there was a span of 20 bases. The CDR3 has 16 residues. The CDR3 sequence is CASSQPTRDNSYEQYF. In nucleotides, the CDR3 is TGTGCCAGCAGCCAACCTACCCGGGACAATAGCTACGAGCAGTACTTC.

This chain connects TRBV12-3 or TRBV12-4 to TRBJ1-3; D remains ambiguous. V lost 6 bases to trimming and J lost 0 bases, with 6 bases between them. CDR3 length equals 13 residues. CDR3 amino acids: CASRDVSGNTIYF. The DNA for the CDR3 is TGTGCCAGCAGAGACGTCTCTGGAAACACCATATATTTT.

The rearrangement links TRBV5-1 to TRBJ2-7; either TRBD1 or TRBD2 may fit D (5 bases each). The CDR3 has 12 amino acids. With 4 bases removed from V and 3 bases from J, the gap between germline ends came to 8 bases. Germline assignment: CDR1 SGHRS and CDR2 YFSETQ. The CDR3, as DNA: TGCGCCAGCAGCGGGGGAAGCTACGAGCAGTACTTC. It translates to CASSGGSYEQYF.

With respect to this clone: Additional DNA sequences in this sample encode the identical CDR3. CDR3 sequence: CASSLTGNYGYTF. As DNA, the CDR3 is TGTGCCAGCAGTTTAACAGGGAACTATGGCTACACCTTC. V usage is TRBV27 and J usage is TRBJ1-2; D perhaps matches TRBD1 (6 bases). The V end lost 2 bases, the J end lost 2 bases, and 6 bases lay between the germline ends. The CDR3 sequence is 13 residues long. Germline V gives CDR1 MNHEY, CDR2 SMNVEV (reference sequence).

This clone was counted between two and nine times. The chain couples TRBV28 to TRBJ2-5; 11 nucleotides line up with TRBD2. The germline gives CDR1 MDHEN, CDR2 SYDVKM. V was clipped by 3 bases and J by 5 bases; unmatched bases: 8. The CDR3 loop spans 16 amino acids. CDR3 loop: CASSLRTSGSHETQYF. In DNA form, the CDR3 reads TGTGCCAGCAGTTTGCGTACTAGCGGGAGCCACGAGACCCAGTACTTC.

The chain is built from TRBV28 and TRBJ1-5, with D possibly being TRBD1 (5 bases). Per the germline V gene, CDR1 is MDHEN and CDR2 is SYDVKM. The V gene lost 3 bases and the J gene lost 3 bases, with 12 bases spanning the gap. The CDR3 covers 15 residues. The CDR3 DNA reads TGTGCCAGCAGTTTGAAGTCAGGGCACAATCAGCCCCAGCATTTT. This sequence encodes CASSLKSGHNQPQHF.

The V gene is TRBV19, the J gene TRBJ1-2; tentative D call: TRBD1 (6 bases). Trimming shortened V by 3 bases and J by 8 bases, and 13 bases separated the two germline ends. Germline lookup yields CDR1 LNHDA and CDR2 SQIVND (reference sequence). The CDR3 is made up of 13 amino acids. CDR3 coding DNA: TGTGCCAGTAGTATTTGGGGGGCGCGAGGCTACACCTTC. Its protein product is CASSIWGARGYTF. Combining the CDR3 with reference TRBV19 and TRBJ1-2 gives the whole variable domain DGGITQSPKYLFRKEGQNVTLSCEQNLNHDAMYWYRQDPGQGLRLIYYSQIVNDFQKGDIAEGYSVSREKKESFPLTVTSAQKNPTAFYLCASSIWGARGYTFGSGTRLTVV.